This record looks at one T cell receptor beta chain sequence and its context. The data were taken from a study of control samples from healthy donors and cancer patients. Profiled with immunoSEQ multiplex PCR; TCRdb holds only in-frame clones, not every one. The sample has about 140,000 clones; around nine tenths are singletons. This CDR3 is 16 amino acids long. Germline CDR1 reads LNHNV; CDR2 reads YYDKDF (reference sequence). The germline V and J ends were trimmed by 1 base and 5 bases, with 14 bases remaining between them. The sample consisted of blood. The clonotype comes from a woman aged 30 to 39 in good health. The V and J genes are TRBV15 and TRBJ2-2; TRBD1 might be the D (6 bases). CDR3 loop: CATSRGEGERTGELFF. The CDR3 DNA is TGTGCCACCAGCAGAGGAGAGGGGGAGAGGACCGGGGAGCTGTTTTTT.